A selection of T cell receptor beta chains follows, all from one sample in a study of Ad26.COV2.S vaccination and SARS-CoV-2 variants. Clones were sequenced by immunoSEQ multiplex PCR, and TCRdb holds only the in-frame ones, with some missing. Of some 500,000 clones in the sample, 89% were seen once. The source material was peripheral blood, sampled in a trial of Ad26.COV2.S vaccine versus placebo. These receptors came from a person aged 18-60 years who received the Ad26.COV2.S COVID-19 vaccine or a placebo. The CDR3 runs from the conserved cysteine through the conserved F or W. The D gene is left open where the match is weak.

TRBJ2-1	TRBV7-7	.	CASSLEVHNEQFF	TGTGCTAGCAGCTTAGAGGTGCACAATGAGCAGTTCTTC
TRBJ1-2	TRBV18	TRBD1	CASSPGEGQGGGGYTF	TGTGCCAGCTCACCAGGTGAAGGACAGGGAGGTGGTGGCTACACCTTC
TRBJ1-5	TRBV9	.	CASSGDPHSNQPQHF	TGTGCCAGCAGCGGGGACCCACATAGCAATCAGCCCCAGCATTTT
TRBJ2-5	TRBV5-4	.	CASSLGQLQETQYF	TGTGCCAGCAGTCTCGGACAGCTCCAAGAGACCCAGTACTTC
TRBJ2-5	TRBV20-1	.	CSASGAGTQYF	TGCAGTGCTAGTGGAGCGGGGACCCAGTACTTC
TRBJ1-2	TRBV10-3	.	CAISGAGYGYTF	TGTGCCATCAGTGGGGCCGGTTATGGCTACACCTTC
TRBJ2-2	TRBV11-3	.	CASSRNNRAVTGELFF	TGTGCCAGCAGCCGAAATAACAGGGCGGTCACCGGGGAGCTGTTTTTT
TRBJ2-6	TRBV19	.	CASSTHYRLNSGANVLTF	TGTGCCAGTAGTACTCACTACCGACTGAACTCTGGGGCCAACGTCCTGACTTTC
TRBJ2-1	TRBV9	TRBD1	CASSPNQGQYNEQFF	TGTGCCAGCAGCCCCAACCAGGGACAGTACAATGAGCAGTTCTTC
TRBJ1-4	TRBV4-2	.	CASSSREGEKLFF	TGTGCCAGCTCGTCTAGGGAGGGTGAAAAACTGTTTTTT
TRBJ1-2	TRBV3-1/TRBV3-2	.	CASSRAGVYGYTF	TGTGCCAGCAGCCGAGCGGGGGTCTATGGCTACACCTTC
TRBJ2-6	TRBV14	.	CASSRFDGANVLTF	TGTGCCAGCAGCCGTTTCGATGGGGCCAACGTCCTGACTTTC
TRBJ2-2	TRBV5-1	.	CASSFDSNTGELFF	TGCGCCAGCAGCTTCGACAGTAACACCGGGGAGCTGTTTTTT
TRBJ2-1	TRBV7-9	.	CASSFSRNEQFF	TGTGCCAGCAGCTTTTCTCGGAATGAGCAGTTCTTC
TRBJ2-1	TRBV13	.	CASSLRLDSFNEQFF	TGTGCCAGCAGCTTGAGATTGGACAGCTTCAATGAGCAGTTCTTC